This T cell receptor (beta chain) was recorded in a study of cytomegalovirus exposure and HLA in healthy donors. The PCR employed 60 Vbeta primers together with 13 Jbeta primers. The data were produced by immunoSEQ multiplex PCR, yet TCRdb's version contains in-frame clones alone and is incomplete. This table holds roughly 180,000 clones, about three quarters found once. Details on this clone: Its antigen remains unidentified.

The germline V gene encodes CDR1 SGHTA and CDR2 FQGNSA. V lost 4 bases and J lost 10; bases outside the gene matches: 5. The CDR3 is 14 residues long. Study-wide results and caveats: An analysis that came later showed most CMV-associated TCR beta chains appearing HLA-restricted. Productive status was seen about 90% or about 30% of the time for most TCR beta V segments in an earlier analysis. A missense variant in DCLRE1C was later tied to TCR beta V- and J-gene trimming.

The TCR comes from a female donor in good health and CMV-seronegative. This chain uses TRBV7-2 with TRBJ1-4, with 11 bases lining up with TRBD1. The sample consisted of PBMCs. The chain's CDR3 is CASSSDRGRGKLFF. CDR3 nucleotides: TGTGCCAGCAGCTCGGACAGGGGGCGAGGAAAACTGTTTTTT.